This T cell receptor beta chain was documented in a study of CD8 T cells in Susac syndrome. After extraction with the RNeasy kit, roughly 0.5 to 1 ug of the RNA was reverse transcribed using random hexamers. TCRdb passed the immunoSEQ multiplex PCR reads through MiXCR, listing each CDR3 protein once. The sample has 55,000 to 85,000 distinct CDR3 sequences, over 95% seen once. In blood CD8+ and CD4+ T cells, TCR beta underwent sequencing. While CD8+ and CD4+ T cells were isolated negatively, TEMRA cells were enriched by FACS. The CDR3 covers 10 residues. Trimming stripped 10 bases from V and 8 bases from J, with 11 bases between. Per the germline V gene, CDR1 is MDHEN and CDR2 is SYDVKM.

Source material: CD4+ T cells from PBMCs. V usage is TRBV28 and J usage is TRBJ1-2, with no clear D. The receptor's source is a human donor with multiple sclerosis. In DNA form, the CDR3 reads TGTGCCACCCAGGCGGAGGGCTACACCTTC. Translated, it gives CATQAEGYTF.